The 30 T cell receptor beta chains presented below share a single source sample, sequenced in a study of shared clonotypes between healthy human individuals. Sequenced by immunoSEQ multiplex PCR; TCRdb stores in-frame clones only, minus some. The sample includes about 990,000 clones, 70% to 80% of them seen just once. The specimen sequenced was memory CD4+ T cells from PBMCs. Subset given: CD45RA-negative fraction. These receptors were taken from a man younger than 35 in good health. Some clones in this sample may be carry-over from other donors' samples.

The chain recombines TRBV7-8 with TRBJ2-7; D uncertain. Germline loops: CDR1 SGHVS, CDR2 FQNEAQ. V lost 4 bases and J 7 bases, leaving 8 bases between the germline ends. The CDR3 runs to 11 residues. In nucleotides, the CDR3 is TGTGCCAGCAGCTCGACTCCTGAGCAGTACTTC. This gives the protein CASSSTPEQYF. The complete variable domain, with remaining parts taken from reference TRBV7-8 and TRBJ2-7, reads GAGVSQSPRYKVAKRGQDVALRCDPISGHVSLFWYQQALGQGPEFLTYFQNEAQLDKSGLPSDRFFAERPEGSVSTLKIQRTQQEDSAVYLCASSSTPEQYFGPGTRLTVT.

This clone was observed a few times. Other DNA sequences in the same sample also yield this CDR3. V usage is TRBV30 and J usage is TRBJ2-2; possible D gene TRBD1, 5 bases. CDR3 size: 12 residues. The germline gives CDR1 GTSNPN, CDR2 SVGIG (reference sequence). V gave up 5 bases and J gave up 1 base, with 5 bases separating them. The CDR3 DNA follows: TGTGCCTGGGGACAGAACACCGGGGAGCTGTTTTTT. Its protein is CAWGQNTGELFF.

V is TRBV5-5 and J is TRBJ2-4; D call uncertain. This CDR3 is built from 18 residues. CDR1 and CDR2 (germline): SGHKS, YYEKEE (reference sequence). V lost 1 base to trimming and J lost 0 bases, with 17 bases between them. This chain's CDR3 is CASSLSAVPSAAKNIQYF. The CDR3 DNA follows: TGTGCCAGCAGCTTGAGCGCGGTCCCTTCGGCAGCCAAAAACATTCAGTACTTC. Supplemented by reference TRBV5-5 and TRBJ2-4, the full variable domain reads DAGVTQSPTHLIKTRGQQVTLRCSPISGHKSVSWYQQVLGQGPQFIFQYYEKEERGRGNFPDRFSARQFPNYSSELNVNALLLGDSALYLCASSLSAVPSAAKNIQYFGAGTRLSVL.

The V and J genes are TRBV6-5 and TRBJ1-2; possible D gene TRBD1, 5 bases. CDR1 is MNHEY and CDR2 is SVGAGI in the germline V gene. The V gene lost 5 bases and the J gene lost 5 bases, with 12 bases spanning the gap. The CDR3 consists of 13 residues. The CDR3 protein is CASSDLAGYGYTF. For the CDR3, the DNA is TGTGCCAGCAGTGACCTCGCAGGGTATGGCTACACCTTC.

The CDR3 protein is CASSPQGRELFF. The CDR3 bases are TGCGCCAGCAGCCCACAGGGGAGGGAGCTGTTTTTT. V is TRBV5-1 and J is TRBJ2-2, with TRBD1 identical over 7 bases. This CDR3 is 12 amino acids long. Trimming took 4 bases from V and 9 from J; bases not matched to a gene: 3. Germline V gene data show CDR1 as SGHRS and CDR2 as YFSETQ.

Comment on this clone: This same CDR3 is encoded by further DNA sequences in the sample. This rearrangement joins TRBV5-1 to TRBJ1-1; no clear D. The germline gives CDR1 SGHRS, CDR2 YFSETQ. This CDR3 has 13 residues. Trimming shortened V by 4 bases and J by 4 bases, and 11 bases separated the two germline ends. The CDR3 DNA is TGCGCCAGCAGCCTAGGAGGATTCACTGAAGCTTTCTTT. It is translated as CASSLGGFTEAFF. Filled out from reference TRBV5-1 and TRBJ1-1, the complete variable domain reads KAGVTQTPRYLIKTRGQQVTLSCSPISGHRSVSWYQQTPGQGLQFLFEYFSETQRNKGNFPGRFSGRQFSNSRSEMNVSTLELGDSALYLCASSLGGFTEAFFGQGTRLTVV.

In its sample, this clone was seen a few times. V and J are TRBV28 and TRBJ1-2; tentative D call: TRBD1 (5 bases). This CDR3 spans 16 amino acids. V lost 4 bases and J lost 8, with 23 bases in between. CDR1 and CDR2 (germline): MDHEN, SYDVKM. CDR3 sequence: CASSSPPGLQSRGYTF. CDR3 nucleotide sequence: TGTGCCAGCAGTTCCCCTCCGGGACTGCAAAGCCGGGGCTACACCTTC.

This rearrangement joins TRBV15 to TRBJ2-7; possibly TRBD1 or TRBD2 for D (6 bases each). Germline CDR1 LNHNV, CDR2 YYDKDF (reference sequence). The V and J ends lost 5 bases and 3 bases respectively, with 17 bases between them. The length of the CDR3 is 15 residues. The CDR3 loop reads CATSSGGGGDYEQYF. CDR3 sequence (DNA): TGTGCCACCAGCTCTGGGGGCGGCGGGGACTACGAGCAGTACTTC.

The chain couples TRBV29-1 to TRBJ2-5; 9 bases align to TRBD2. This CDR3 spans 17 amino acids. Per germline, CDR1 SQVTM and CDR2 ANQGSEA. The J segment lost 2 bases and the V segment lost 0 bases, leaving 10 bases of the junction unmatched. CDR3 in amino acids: CSVEDEKAGGGQETQYF. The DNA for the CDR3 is TGCAGCGTTGAAGATGAAAAAGCGGGAGGAGGTCAAGAGACCCAGTACTTC.

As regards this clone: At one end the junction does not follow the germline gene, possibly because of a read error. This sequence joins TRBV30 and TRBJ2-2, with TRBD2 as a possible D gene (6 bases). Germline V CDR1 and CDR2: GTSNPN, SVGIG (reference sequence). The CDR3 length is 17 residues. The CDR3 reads CARRARDSISNTGELFF. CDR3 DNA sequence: TGTGCCCGGAGGGCTAGGGACTCAATATCGAACACCGGGGAGCTGTTTTTT.

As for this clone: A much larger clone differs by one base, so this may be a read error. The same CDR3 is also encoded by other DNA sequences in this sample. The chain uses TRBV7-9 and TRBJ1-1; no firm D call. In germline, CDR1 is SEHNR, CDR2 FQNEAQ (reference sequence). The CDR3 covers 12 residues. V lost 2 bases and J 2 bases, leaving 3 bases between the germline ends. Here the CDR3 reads CASSLINTEAFF. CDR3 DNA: TGTGCCAGCAGCTTAATAAACACTGAAGCTTTCTTT.

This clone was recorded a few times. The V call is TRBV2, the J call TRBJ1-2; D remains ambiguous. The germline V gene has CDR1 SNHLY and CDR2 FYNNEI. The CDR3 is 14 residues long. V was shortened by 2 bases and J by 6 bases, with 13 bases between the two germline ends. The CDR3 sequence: CASSEFGVWDGYTF. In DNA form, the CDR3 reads TGTGCCAGCAGTGAATTCGGAGTCTGGGATGGCTACACCTTC.

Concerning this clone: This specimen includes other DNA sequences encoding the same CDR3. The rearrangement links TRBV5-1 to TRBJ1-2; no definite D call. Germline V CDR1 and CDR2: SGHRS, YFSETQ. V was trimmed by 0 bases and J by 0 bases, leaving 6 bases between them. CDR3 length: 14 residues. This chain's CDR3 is CASSLGGSNYGYTF. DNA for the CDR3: TGCGCCAGCAGCTTGGGAGGGTCTAACTATGGCTACACCTTC.

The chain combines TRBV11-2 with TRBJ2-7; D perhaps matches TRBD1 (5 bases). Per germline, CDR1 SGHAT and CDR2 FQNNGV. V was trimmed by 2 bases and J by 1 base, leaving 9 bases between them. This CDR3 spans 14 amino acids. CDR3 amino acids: CASSLFAGSYEQYF. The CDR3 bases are TGTGCCAGCAGCTTATTCGCAGGGTCCTACGAGCAGTACTTC.

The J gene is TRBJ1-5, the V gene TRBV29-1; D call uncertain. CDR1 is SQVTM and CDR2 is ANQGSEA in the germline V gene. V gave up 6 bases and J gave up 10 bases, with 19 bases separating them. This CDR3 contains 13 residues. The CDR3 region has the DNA TGCAGCGTGCGCCGGGCCGCCAACGAACCCCAGCATTTT. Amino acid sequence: CSVRRAANEPQHF.

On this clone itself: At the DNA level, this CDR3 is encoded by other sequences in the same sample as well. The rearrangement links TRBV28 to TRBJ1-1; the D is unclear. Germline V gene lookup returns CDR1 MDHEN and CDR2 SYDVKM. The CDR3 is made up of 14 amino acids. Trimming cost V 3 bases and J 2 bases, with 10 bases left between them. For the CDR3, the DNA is TGTGCCAGCAGTTTGCCGGGTCTTAACACTGAAGCTTTCTTT. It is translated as CASSLPGLNTEAFF.

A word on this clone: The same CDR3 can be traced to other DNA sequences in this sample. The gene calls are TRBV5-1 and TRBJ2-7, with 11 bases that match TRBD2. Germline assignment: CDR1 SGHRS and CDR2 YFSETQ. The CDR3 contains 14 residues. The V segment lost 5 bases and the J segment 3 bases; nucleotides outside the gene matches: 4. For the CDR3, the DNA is TGCGCCAGCAGTTCAACTAGCGGGAGCTACGAGCAGTACTTC. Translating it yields CASSSTSGSYEQYF. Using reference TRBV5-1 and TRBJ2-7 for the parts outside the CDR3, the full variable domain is KAGVTQTPRYLIKTRGQQVTLSCSPISGHRSVSWYQQTPGQGLQFLFEYFSETQRNKGNFPGRFSGRQFSNSRSEMNVSTLELGDSALYLCASSSTSGSYEQYFGPGTRLTVT.

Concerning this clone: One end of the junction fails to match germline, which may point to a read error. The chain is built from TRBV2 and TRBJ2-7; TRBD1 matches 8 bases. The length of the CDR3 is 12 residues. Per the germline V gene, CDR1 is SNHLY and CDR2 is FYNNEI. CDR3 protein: CASSGTGRWGAF. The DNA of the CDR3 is TGTGCCAGCAGTGGGACAGGGCGCTGGGGGGCCTTC. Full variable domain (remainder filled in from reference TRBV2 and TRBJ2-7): EPEVTQTPSHQVTQMGQEVILRCVPISNHLYFYWYRQILGQKVEFLVSFYNNEISEKSEIFDDQFSVERPDGSNFTLKIRSTKLEDSAMYFCASSGTGRWGAFGPGTRLTVT.

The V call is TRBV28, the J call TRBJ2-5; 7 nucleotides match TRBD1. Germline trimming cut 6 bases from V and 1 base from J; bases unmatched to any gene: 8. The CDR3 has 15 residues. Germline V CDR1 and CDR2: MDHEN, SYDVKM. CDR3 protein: CASRDRQGTQETQYF. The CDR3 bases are TGTGCCAGCAGGGACCGACAGGGAACCCAAGAGACCCAGTACTTC.

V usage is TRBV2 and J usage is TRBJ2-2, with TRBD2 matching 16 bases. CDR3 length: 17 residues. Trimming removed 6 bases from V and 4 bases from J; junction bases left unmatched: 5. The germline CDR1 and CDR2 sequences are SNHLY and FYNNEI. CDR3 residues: CASSPGLAGGLTGELFF. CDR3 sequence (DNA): TGTGCCAGCAGCCCGGGACTAGCGGGAGGGCTCACCGGGGAGCTGTTTTTT. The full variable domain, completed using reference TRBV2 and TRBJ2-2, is EPEVTQTPSHQVTQMGQEVILRCVPISNHLYFYWYRQILGQKVEFLVSFYNNEISEKSEIFDDQFSVERPDGSNFTLKIRSTKLEDSAMYFCASSPGLAGGLTGELFFGEGSRLTVL.

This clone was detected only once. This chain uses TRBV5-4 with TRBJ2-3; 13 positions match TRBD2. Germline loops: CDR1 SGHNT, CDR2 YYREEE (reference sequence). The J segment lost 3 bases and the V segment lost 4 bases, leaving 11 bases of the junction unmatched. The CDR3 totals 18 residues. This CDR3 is CASSPGTSGIMGTDTQYF. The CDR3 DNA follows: TGTGCCAGCAGCCCGGGGACTAGCGGGATTATGGGTACAGATACGCAGTATTTT. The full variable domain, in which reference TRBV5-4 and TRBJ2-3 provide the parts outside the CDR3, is ETGVTQSPTHLIKTRGQQVTLRCSSQSGHNTVSWYQQALGQGPQFIFQYYREEENGRGNFPPRFSGLQFPNYSSELNVNALELDDSALYLCASSPGTSGIMGTDTQYFGPGTRLTVL.

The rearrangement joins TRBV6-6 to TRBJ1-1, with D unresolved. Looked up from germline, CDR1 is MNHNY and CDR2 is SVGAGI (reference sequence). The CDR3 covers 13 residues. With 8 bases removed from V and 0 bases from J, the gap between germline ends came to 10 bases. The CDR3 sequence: CASLPEMNTEAFF. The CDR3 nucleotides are TGTGCCAGCCTCCCGGAGATGAACACTGAAGCTTTCTTT.

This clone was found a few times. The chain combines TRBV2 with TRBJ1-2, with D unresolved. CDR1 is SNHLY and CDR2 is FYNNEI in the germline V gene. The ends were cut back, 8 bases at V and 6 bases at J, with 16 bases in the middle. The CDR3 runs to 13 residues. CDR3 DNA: TGTGCCAGCTCCTACGGACCGGCGGATGGCTACACCTTC. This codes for CASSYGPADGYTF. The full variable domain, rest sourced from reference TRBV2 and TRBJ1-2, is EPEVTQTPSHQVTQMGQEVILRCVPISNHLYFYWYRQILGQKVEFLVSFYNNEISEKSEIFDDQFSVERPDGSNFTLKIRSTKLEDSAMYFCASSYGPADGYTFGSGTRLTVV.

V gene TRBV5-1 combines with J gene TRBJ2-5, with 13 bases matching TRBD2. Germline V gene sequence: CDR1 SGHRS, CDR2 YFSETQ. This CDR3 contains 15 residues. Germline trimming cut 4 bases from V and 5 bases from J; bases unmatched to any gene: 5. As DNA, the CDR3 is TGCGCCAGCAGCATTGGACTAGCGGGAGTTGAGACCCAGTACTTC. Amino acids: CASSIGLAGVETQYF.

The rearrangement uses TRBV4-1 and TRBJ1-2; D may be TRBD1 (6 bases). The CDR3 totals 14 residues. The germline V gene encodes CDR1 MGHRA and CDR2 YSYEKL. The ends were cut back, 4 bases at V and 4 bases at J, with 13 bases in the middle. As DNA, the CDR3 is TGCGCCAGCAGCCCTTCGGGACAAACCTATGGCTACACCTTC. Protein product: CASSPSGQTYGYTF.

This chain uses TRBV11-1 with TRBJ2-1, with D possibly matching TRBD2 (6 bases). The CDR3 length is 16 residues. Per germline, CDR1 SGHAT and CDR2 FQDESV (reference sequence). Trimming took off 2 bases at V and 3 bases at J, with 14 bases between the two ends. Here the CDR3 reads CASSLIGAGNYNEQFF. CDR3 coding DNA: TGTGCCAGCAGCTTAATAGGAGCGGGTAACTACAATGAGCAGTTCTTC.

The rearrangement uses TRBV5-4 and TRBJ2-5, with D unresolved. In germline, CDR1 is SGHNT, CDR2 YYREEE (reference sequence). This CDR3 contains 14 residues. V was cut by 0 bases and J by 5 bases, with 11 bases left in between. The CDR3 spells CASSLAGGVETQYF. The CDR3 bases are TGTGCCAGCAGCTTGGCAGGCGGAGTCGAGACCCAGTACTTC. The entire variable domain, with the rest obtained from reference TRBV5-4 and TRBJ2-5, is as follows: ETGVTQSPTHLIKTRGQQVTLRCSSQSGHNTVSWYQQALGQGPQFIFQYYREEENGRGNFPPRFSGLQFPNYSSELNVNALELDDSALYLCASSLAGGVETQYFGPGTRLLVL.

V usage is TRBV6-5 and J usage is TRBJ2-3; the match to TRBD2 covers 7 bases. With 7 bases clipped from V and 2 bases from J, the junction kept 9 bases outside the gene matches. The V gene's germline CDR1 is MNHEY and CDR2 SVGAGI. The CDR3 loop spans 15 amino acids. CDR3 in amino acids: CASTLGGGPTDTQYF. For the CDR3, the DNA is TGTGCCAGCACCCTGGGGGGAGGGCCCACAGATACGCAGTATTTT.

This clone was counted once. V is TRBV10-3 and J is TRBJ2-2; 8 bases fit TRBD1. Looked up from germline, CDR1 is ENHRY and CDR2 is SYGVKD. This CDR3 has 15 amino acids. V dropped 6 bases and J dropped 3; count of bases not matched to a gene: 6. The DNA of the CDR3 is TGTGCCATCAGGCCGGGACAGGTCTACACCGGGGAGCTGTTTTTT. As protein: CAIRPGQVYTGELFF.

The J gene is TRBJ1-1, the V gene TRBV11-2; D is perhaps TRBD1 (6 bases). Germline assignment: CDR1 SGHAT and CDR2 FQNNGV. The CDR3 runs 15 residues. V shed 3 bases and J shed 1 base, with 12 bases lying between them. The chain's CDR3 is CASSLSTGGNTEAFF. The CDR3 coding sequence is TGTGCCAGCAGCTTGTCGACAGGCGGGAACACTGAAGCTTTCTTT.